One sample yielded the 3 T cell receptor beta chains listed below, sequenced in a study of shared clonotypes between healthy human individuals. Assay: immunoSEQ multiplex PCR; the TCRdb copy retains only in-frame clones and omits some. Among about 2,100,000 clones listed, 85% to 95% were seen once. The naive CD8 subset, CD45RO-negative cells positively selected for CCR7, excluded terminally differentiated effector memory CD45RA+ cells. Sequenced material: naive CD8+ T cells from PBMCs. Every receptor here comes from a man aged 18 to 30 in good health. Some clones in this sample may be carry-over from other donors' samples.

Of note for this clone: Additional DNA sequences in this sample encode the identical CDR3. The rearrangement links TRBV7-9 to TRBJ1-1; D gene uncertain. V gave up 5 bases and J gave up 0 bases, with 4 bases separating them. Germline values: CDR1 SEHNR, CDR2 FQNEAQ (reference sequence). The CDR3 covers 12 residues. The CDR3 bases are TGTGCCAGCAGCCTCCTGAACACTGAAGCTTTCTTT. It yields the protein CASSLLNTEAFF.

The chain has TRBV11-2 and TRBJ2-3; 9 bases map to TRBD2. The CDR3 length is 18 residues. From germline, CDR1 is SGHAT and CDR2 FQNNGV. V trimming: 1 base; J trimming: 2 bases; junction bases outside the gene matches: 10. CDR3 residues: CASSLAYVAGGNTDTQYF. The CDR3 DNA sequence: TGTGCCAGCAGCTTAGCGTACGTGGCGGGAGGGAACACAGATACGCAGTATTTT.

The CDR3: CASSPRQGGQYF. In DNA form, the CDR3 reads TGCGCCAGCAGCCCCCGACAGGGGGGGCAGTACTTC. The rearrangement uses TRBV5-1 and TRBJ2-7; 9 positions agree with TRBD1. Losses at the gene ends were 4 bases for V and 9 bases for J; bases not matched to a gene: 5. Per the germline V gene, CDR1 is SGHRS and CDR2 is YFSETQ. The CDR3 runs 12 residues.